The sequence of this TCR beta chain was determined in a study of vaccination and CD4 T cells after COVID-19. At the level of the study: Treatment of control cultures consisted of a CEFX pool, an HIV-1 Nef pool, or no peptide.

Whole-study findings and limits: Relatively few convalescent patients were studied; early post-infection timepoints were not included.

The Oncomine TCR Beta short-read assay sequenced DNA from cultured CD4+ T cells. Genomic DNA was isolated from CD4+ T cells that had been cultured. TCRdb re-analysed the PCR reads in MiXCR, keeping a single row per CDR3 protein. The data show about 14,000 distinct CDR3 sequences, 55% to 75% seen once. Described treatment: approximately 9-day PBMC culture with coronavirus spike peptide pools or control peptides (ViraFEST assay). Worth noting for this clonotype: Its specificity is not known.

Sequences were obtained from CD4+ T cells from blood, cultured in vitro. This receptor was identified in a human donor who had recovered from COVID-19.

For the CDR3, the DNA is TGTGCCAGCAGTTCTTTCCTTGGGCTAGCGGGAGGAGAGACCCAGTACTTC. Its translation is CASSSFLGLAGGETQYF. The chain combines TRBV6-5 with TRBJ2-5, with TRBD2 matching 11 bases. The trim removed 4 bases at V and 4 bases at J, leaving 11 bases unmatched. CDR1 MNHEY and CDR2 SVGAGI come from the germline V gene. The CDR3 is made up of 17 amino acids.